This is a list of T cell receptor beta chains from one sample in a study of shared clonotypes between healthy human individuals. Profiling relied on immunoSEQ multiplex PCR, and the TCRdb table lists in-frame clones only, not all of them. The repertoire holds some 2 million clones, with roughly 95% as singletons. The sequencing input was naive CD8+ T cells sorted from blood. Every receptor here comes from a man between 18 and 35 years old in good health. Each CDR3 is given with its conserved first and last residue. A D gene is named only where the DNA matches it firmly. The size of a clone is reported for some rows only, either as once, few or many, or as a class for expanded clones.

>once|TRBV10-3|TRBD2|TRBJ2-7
TGTGCCATCAGTGATCTGGCTAGCGGATACTACGAGCAGTACTTC
CAISDLASGYYEQYF
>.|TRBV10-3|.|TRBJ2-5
TGTGCCATCTCTGGACACGGGGAAACCCCGCTCCAAGAGACCCAGTACTTC
CAISGHGETPLQETQYF
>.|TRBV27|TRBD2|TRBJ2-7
TGTGCCAGCAGTGCCTCCGCCGGTAGCGGGAGGTTTTACGAGCAGTACTTC
CASSASAGSGRFYEQYF
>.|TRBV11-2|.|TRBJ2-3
TGTGCCAGCGGATATACTAGTTTTACAGATACGCAGTATTTT
CASGYTSFTDTQYF
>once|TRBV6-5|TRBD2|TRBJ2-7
TGTGCCAGCAGGGATTTAGCGGGAGGCTCCTACGAGCAGTACTTC
CASRDLAGGSYEQYF
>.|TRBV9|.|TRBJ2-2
TGTGCCAGCAGCGTAGTAGCAAACACCGGGGAGCTGTTTTTT
CASSVVANTGELFF
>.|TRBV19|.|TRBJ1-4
TGTGCCAGTAGTATCGGCACAGCTACTGAAAAACTGTTTTTT
CASSIGTATEKLFF
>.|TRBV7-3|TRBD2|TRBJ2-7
TGTGCCAGCAGCCGACTAGCGGGGGCCAGGGGCGAGCAGTACTTC
CASSRLAGARGEQYF
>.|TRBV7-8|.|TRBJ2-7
TGTGCCAGCAGCTTAGAGGGGAACACTAACTACGAGCAGTACTTC
CASSLEGNTNYEQYF
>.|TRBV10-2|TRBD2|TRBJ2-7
TGCGCCAGCAGTGTTCTAGCGGGGGTCAACGAGCAGTACTTC
CASSVLAGVNEQYF
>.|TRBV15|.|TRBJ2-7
TGTGCCACCAGGGGTTTGGCCTACGAGCAGTACTTC
CATRGLAYEQYF
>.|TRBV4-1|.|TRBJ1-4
TGCGCCAGCAGCCAGTCAGGAGTATTTGAAAAACTGTTTTTT
CASSQSGVFEKLFF
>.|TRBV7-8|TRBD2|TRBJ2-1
TGTGCCAGCAGCTTCGACCCCCCACTAGCGGGGGGGCGCAATGAGCAGTTCTTC
CASSFDPPLAGGRNEQFF
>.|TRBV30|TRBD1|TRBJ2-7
TGTGCCTGGAATGGACAGGGCTACGAGCAGTACTTC
CAWNGQGYEQYF
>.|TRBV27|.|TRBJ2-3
TGTGCCAGCAGTTCCTTGCAGGTATCGGTCACAGATACGCAGTATTTT
CASSSLQVSVTDTQYF
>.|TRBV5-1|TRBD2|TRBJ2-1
TGCGCCAGCAGCTTGGAGCCTAGCGGGCTTTACAATGAGCAGTTCTTC
CASSLEPSGLYNEQFF
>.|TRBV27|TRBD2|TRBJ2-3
TGTGCCAGCAGTTTACTAGCGGGAGCAGATACGCAGTATTTT
CASSLLAGADTQYF
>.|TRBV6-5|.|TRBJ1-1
TGTGCCAGCAGTTACTCATCGGGGGTGAACACTGAAGCTTTCTTT
CASSYSSGVNTEAFF
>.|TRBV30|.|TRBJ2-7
TGTGCCTGGACTAGCGCCTACGAGCAGTACTTC
CAWTSAYEQYF
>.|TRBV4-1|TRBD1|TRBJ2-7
TGCGCCAGCAGCCAAGAAGCAGGGGGCAACTACGAGCAGTACTTC
CASSQEAGGNYEQYF
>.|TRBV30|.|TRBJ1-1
TGTGCCTGGTCTAAGGACAGAAATTCTGAAGCTTTCTTT
CAWSKDRNSEAFF
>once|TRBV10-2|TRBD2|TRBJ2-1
TGCGCCAGCAGTGAGTTCGGACTAGCGGGAGGTTTGGGCACCTACAATGAGCAGTTCTTC
CASSEFGLAGGLGTYNEQFF
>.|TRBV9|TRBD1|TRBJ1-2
TGTGCCAGCAGCGTAGCTACAGGGGGTTATGGCTACACCTTC
CASSVATGGYGYTF
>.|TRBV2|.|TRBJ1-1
TGTGCCAGCAGATCCGGGGTCCTAGAATGGGGCTTCATGAACACTGAAGCTTTCTTT
CASRSGVLEWGFMNTEAFF
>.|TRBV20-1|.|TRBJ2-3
TGCAGTGCTATTGTAGATACGCAGTATTTT
CSAIVDTQYF
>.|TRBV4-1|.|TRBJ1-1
TGCGCCAGCAGCCGTACAGGGAACACTGAAGCTTTCTTT
CASSRTGNTEAFF
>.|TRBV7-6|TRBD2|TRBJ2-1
TGTGCCAGCAGACCCACTAGCGGTACTTACAATGAGCAGTTCTTC
CASRPTSGTYNEQFF
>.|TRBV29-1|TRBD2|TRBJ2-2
TGCAGCGTTCGGGACTATAAAGACACCGGGGAGCTGTTTTTT
CSVRDYKDTGELFF
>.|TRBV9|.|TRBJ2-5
TGTGCCAGCAGCTCCGAAGGGGCGGGGCAGGGGGAGACCCAGTACTTC
CASSSEGAGQGETQYF
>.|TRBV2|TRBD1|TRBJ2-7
TGTGCCAGCAGTGAATGGGGACAGGGGATCAACGAGCAGTACTTC
CASSEWGQGINEQYF
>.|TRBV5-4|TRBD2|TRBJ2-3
TGTGCCAGCAGCTTGGGCGGACTAGTTGGCACAGATACGCAGTATTTT
CASSLGGLVGTDTQYF
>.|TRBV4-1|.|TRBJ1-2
TGCGCCAGCAGCCCAATAACCAACTATGGCTACACCTTC
CASSPITNYGYTF
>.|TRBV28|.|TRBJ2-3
TGTGCCAGCAGTTTACTGGGCGGAAGCACAGATACGCAGTATTTT
CASSLLGGSTDTQYF
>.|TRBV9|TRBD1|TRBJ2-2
TGTGCCAGCAGCGTAGGGGACAGTAACACCGGGGAGCTGTTTTTT
CASSVGDSNTGELFF
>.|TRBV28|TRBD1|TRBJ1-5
TGTGCCAGCAGTCTCGGACAGGGTTTCAATCAGCCCCAGCATTTT
CASSLGQGFNQPQHF
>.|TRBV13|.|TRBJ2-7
TGTGCCAGCAGCCCCAGGATAGCTCCACCGGAGCAGTACTTC
CASSPRIAPPEQYF
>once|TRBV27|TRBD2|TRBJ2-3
TGTGCCAGCAGGGCCCTAGCGGGATTCACAGATACGCAGTATTTT
CASRALAGFTDTQYF
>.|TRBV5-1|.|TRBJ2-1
TGCGCCAGCAGCTTGATTGGGCAGGGATCTGAGCAGTTCTTC
CASSLIGQGSEQFF
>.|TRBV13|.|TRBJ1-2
TGTGCCAGCAGCTCAGGGGAAGGACCCTATGGCTACACCTTC
CASSSGEGPYGYTF
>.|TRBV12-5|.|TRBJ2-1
TGTGCTAGTGGCCCCGGGCCCCCTTCCGATGAGCAGTTCTTC
CASGPGPPSDEQFF
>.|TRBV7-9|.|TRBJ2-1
TGTGCCAGCAGCTTACCCCGACTAGACCACAATGAGCAGTTCTTC
CASSLPRLDHNEQFF
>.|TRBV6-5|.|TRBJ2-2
TGTGCCAGCAGTTCGACGAACACCGGGGAGCTGTTTTTT
CASSSTNTGELFF
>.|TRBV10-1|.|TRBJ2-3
TGCGCCAGCAGAAGAGGGCCGAGCACAGATACGCAGTATTTT
CASRRGPSTDTQYF
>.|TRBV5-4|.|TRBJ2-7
TGTGCCAGCAGCTCCCTTACGGGGGGCTACTACGAGCAGTACTTC
CASSSLTGGYYEQYF
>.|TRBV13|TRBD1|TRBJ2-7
TGTGCCAGCAGCCCGACAGGGCACTCCTACGAGCAGTACTTC
CASSPTGHSYEQYF
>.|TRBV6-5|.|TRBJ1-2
TGTGCCAGCAGTTACCTCCCGACAGTCTATGGCTACACCTTC
CASSYLPTVYGYTF